This TCR beta chain was observed in a study of somatic mutations in cytotoxic T cells in rheumatoid arthritis. Study-wide background: Patients gave 30 ml EDTA peripheral blood immediately after diagnosis, prior to starting treatment. Study findings and constraints: Nobody adjusted the slight TRBV07 underrepresentation in rheumatoid arthritis patients for multiple comparisons. The study found that the largest CD8+ clone exceeded 20% of CD8+ cells in about an eighth of the 65 patients. An age-related increase in CD8+ clonality was seen in rheumatoid arthritis patients but not in healthy controls.

Data came from immunoSEQ multiplex PCR; TCRdb stores just in-frame clones and leaves some out. The table records about 17,000 clones, around 80% of them present only once. With respect to this clone: Its antigen remains unidentified.

Germline-derived CDR1 and CDR2 are MNHEY and SMNVEV (reference sequence). Trimming removed 4 bases at V and 2 bases at J, with 4 bases between. This CDR3 comprises 12 residues. The V and J genes are TRBV27 and TRBJ2-3; D gene uncertain. This TCR came from an adult with rheumatoid arthritis. Sequencing was done on a sample of CD8+ T cells sorted from blood. CDR3 DNA sequence: TGTGCCAGCAGTTCCTACACAGATACGCAGTATTTT. It codes for CASSSYTDTQYF.